This T cell receptor (beta chain) stems from a study of early T cells in non-severe SARS-CoV-2 infection. Study-level findings and limits: The study's VDJdb matching favored anti-spike CD8 responses and missed private and CD4 specificities.

There are 16 residues in the CDR3. Germline assignment: CDR1 SGHTA and CDR2 FQGNSA. V dropped 0 bases and J dropped 3 bases, with 13 bases sitting between them. As concerns this clonotype: Its antigen is not identified.

Individual cDNA molecules each received unique molecular identifiers attached to them. TCRdb used MiXCR to reprocess the 5' RACE reads, holding one entry per CDR3 protein. Of approximately 63,000 distinct CDR3 sequences listed, approximately 6% are singletons. The specimen comprised whole blood, sampled at baseline. The receptor's source is an adult who was a healthcare worker with PCR-confirmed SARS-CoV-2 infection or an uninfected control (not recorded which). The chain combines TRBV7-2 with TRBJ2-3; tentative D call: TRBD1 (7 bases). CDR3 protein: CASSLAPGGGTDTQYF. CDR3 coding DNA: TGTGCCAGCAGCTTAGCACCAGGGGGAGGTACAGATACGCAGTATTTT.